This T cell receptor beta chain came from a study of CD8+CD57+ T cells in acquired aplastic anemia. Germline CDR1 is SGHTA and CDR2 is FQGNSA. V was clipped by 8 bases and J by 2 bases, with 16 bases between them. The CDR3 is made up of 14 amino acids. Genomic DNA acted as the template from which TCR beta VDJ combination and CDR3 sequence profiling were carried out. MiXCR, run by TCRdb on the reads, gives a single entry per CDR3 protein. In the table there are roughly 190,000 distinct CDR3 sequences, roughly half of which are singletons. Specimen: sorted CD4+, CD8+, or CD8+CD57+ T cells (not recorded which) from PBMCs. The V gene is TRBV7-2, the J gene TRBJ2-7, with D perhaps TRBD2 (7 bases). This TCR was recovered from a human donor in good health, serving as a control. CDR3 in amino acids: CASAPPGGPYEQYF. The CDR3 DNA reads TGTGCCAGCGCCCCGCCGGGGGGCCCCTACGAGCAGTACTTC.